These 22 T cell receptor beta chains were all obtained from the same sample, sequenced in a study of T cells after yellow fever vaccination. TCRdb fed the 5' RACE reads into MiXCR, producing one record per CDR3 protein. The sample contains 450,000 to 550,000 distinct CDR3 sequences, roughly 22% of which appear only once. The sequencing used PBMCs, collected approximately 22 days after the first yellow fever vaccination. The receptors were sampled from a man aged 18 to 30 who received the YFV17D yellow fever vaccine.

The V and J genes are TRBV6-5 and TRBJ2-1, with 10 bases identical to TRBD2. Germline values: CDR1 MNHEY, CDR2 SVGAGI. The CDR3 runs 15 residues. V gave up 3 bases and J gave up 4 bases; unmatched junction bases: 3. The CDR3 DNA reads TGTGCCAGCAGTTATACTAGCGGGGTTTACAATGAGCAGTTCTTC. This encodes CASSYTSGVYNEQFF.

Comment on this clonotype: One junction end does not reproduce the germline sequence, and a read error may be involved. The chain joins TRBV10-3 to TRBJ1-6; TRBD1 is a possible D gene (5 bases). This CDR3 is 13 amino acids long. Germline V gives CDR1 ENHRY, CDR2 SYGVKD. DNA of the CDR3: TGTGCCGTCAGGGTTGTAGCCTCTTCACCCCTCCACTTT. Protein: CAVRVVASSPLHF.

This clonotype has just a few counts. This chain joins TRBV5-1 and TRBJ2-7, with a weak D call TRBD1 (6 bases). This CDR3 is 15 amino acids long. The germline V gene encodes CDR1 SGHRS and CDR2 YFSETQ. The germline V and J ends were trimmed by 0 bases and 3 bases, with 13 bases remaining between them. CDR3 DNA sequence: TGCGCCAGCAGCTTGGGGTTGGGGGCACGCTACGAGCAGTACGTC. It yields the protein CASSLGLGARYEQYV.

The J gene is TRBJ2-1, the V gene TRBV4-2; D is uncertain. This CDR3 has 16 amino acids. Trimming removed 2 bases at V and 0 bases at J, with 11 bases between. Germline values: CDR1 LGHNA, CDR2 YNFKEQ. The CDR3 sequence is CASSQQLRTSYNEQFF. CDR3 nucleotides: TGTGCCAGCAGCCAACAGCTTCGTACCTCCTACAATGAGCAGTTCTTC.

This chain links TRBV18 with TRBJ2-3; no firm D call. Looked up from germline, CDR1 is KGHSH and CDR2 is LQKENI. The CDR3 sequence is 13 residues long. Trimming left V 5 bases short and J 4 bases short, with 10 bases between. CDR3 bases: TGTGCCAGCTCAGCCTCGGGCCCAGATACGCAGTATTTT. Translating it yields CASSASGPDTQYF.

There are a few counts of this clonotype. CDR3 residues: CASSWGTGSNYEQYF. In nucleotides, the CDR3 is TGTGCCAGCAGCTGGGGGACAGGGTCCAACTACGAGCAGTACTTC. The chain couples TRBV5-5 to TRBJ2-7, with TRBD1 matching over 9 bases. V lost 3 bases and J lost 3; bases outside the gene matches: 7. The CDR3 is 15 residues long. Germline-derived CDR1 and CDR2 are SGHKS and YYEKEE (reference sequence).

Notes on this clonotype: Germline and junction disagree at one end, which may indicate a read error. The rearrangement joins TRBV4-1 to TRBJ2-3; 8 bases are shared with TRBD2. From germline, CDR1 is MGHRA and CDR2 YSYEKL. CDR3 length: 21 amino acids. The CDR3 nucleotides read TGTGCCAGCAGCCTTCGGCTCGTCCGAGCGGGGGCTTTGCCTAGCACAGATACGCAGTATTTT. It codes for CASSLRLVRAGALPSTDTQYF.

The DNA of the CDR3 is TGTGCCAGCAGGGGACTAGCGGGGCGCCCCCTGGATAGCACAGATACGCAGTATTTT. Residues: CASRGLAGRPLDSTDTQYF. This rearrangement joins TRBV11-2 to TRBJ2-3; 13 positions agree with TRBD2. Germline CDR1 is SGHAT and CDR2 is FQNNGV. The trim removed 6 bases at V and 0 bases at J, leaving 12 bases unmatched. The CDR3 is 19 residues long. Drawing the rest from reference TRBV11-2 and TRBJ2-3, the complete variable domain is EAGVAQSPRYKIIEKRQSVAFWCNPISGHATLYWYQQILGQGPKLLIQFQNNGVVDDSQLPKDRFSAERLKGVDSTLKIQPAKLEDSAVYLCASRGLAGRPLDSTDTQYFGPGTRLTVL.

This clonotype was counted only a few times. The rearrangement joins TRBV5-6 to TRBJ2-7, with 8 bases aligning to TRBD1. The CDR3 consists of 15 residues. The junction had 9 bases not matched to a gene; V was cut back by 4 bases and J by 3 bases. Germline loops: CDR1 SGHDT, CDR2 YYEEEE. CDR3 sequence (DNA): TGTGCCAGCAGCCAAGAGGACAGGGTAATCTACGAGCAGTACTTC. Translating gives CASSQEDRVIYEQYF.

In its sample, this clonotype was seen a few times. CDR3 sequence reads: CASSQATGGPGDTQYF. The CDR3 region has the DNA TGCGCCAGCAGCCAAGCAACGGGGGGTCCTGGGGATACGCAGTATTTT. The V call is TRBV4-3, the J call TRBJ2-3, with 7 bases that match TRBD2. Germline assignment: CDR1 LGHNA and CDR2 YSLEER. The CDR3 length is 16 residues. V dropped 1 base and J dropped 6; count of bases not matched to a gene: 10.

The chain links TRBV6-1 to TRBJ1-3, with a tentative D call TRBD1 (5 bases). V lost 6 bases, J lost 0 bases, and 15 bases lay in between. The CDR3 runs to 16 residues. Looked up from germline, CDR1 is MNHNS and CDR2 is SASEGT. CDR3 residues: CASRSGIWHSGNTIYF. CDR3 in DNA: TGTGCCAGCAGATCAGGGATCTGGCACTCTGGAAACACCATATATTTT.

This clonotype was observed a few times. The chain combines TRBV7-8 with TRBJ2-1; perhaps TRBD2 as D (6 bases). The CDR3 has 12 residues. Trimming left V 5 bases short and J 8 bases short, with 10 bases between. Germline V gene sequence: CDR1 SGHVS, CDR2 FQNEAQ. Here the CDR3 reads CASSMGGDEQFF. The CDR3 DNA reads as TGTGCCAGCAGCATGGGAGGCGATGAGCAGTTCTTC.

The V call is TRBV4-2, the J call TRBJ2-1, with a weak D call TRBD2 (7 bases). The CDR3 length is 17 residues. The V gene lost 2 bases and the J gene lost 10 bases, with 24 bases spanning the gap. The germline gives CDR1 LGHNA, CDR2 YNFKEQ. The CDR3 reads CASSQRGGTTALGEQFF. The CDR3, as DNA: TGTGCCAGCAGCCAAAGGGGGGGGACTACCGCCTTGGGGGAGCAGTTCTTC.

This clonotype was recorded at least ten times. The CDR3: CASSLNGDWTEAFF. CDR3 bases: TGCGCCAGCAGCTTAAACGGGGATTGGACTGAAGCTTTCTTT. The J gene is TRBJ1-1, the V gene TRBV5-1; no definite D call. V was pared by 2 bases and J by 5 bases, with 13 bases between. Germline CDR1 SGHRS, CDR2 YFSETQ. The CDR3 runs 14 residues.

In this sample, this clonotype turned up a few times. The chain joins TRBV21-1 to TRBJ1-5; the D call of TRBD1 is as the table states it, not checked on the DNA. TRBV21-1 constitutes a pseudogene. The CDR3 has 12 residues. The CDR3 protein is CASKGAGQPQHF. As DNA, the CDR3 is TGTGCCTCCAAAGGGGCAGGGCAGCCCCAGCATTTT.

The sample holds a few counts of this clonotype. The genes are TRBV13 and TRBJ2-1, with D possibly TRBD1 on 6 matching bases. Trimming took 0 bases from V and 9 from J, leaving 18 bases between them. From germline, CDR1 is PRHDT and CDR2 FYEKMQ (reference sequence). The CDR3 loop spans 16 amino acids. The CDR3 loop is CASSLGIGQGKGEQFF. CDR3 nucleotide sequence: TGTGCCAGCAGCTTAGGCATTGGGCAGGGGAAGGGTGAGCAGTTCTTC.

This rearrangement joins TRBV6-5 to TRBJ1-6; 9 bases align to TRBD1. The CDR3 covers 15 residues. V shed 0 bases and J 8 bases; nucleotides not matched to a gene: 2. Germline V gene sequence: CDR1 MNHEY, CDR2 SVGAGI. CDR3 sequence (DNA): TGTGCCAGCAGTTACTCGTGGGACAGGGATTCACCCCTCCACTTT. Translating gives CASSYSWDRDSPLHF.

The chain has TRBV7-2 and TRBJ2-5; TRBD2 is a possible D gene (5 bases). CDR3 length: 14 residues. Germline CDR1 reads SGHTA; CDR2 reads FQGNSA. V was clipped by 1 base and J by 5 bases, with 11 bases between them. The CDR3 DNA reads as TGTGCCAGCAGCTTAGAAGAGGGTGGGGAGACCCAGTACTTC. Translation: CASSLEEGGETQYF. The full variable domain, its missing parts supplied by reference TRBV7-2 and TRBJ2-5, is GAGVSQSPSNKVTEKGKDVELRCDPISGHTALYWYRQSLGQGLEFLIYFQGNSAPDKSGLPSDRFSAERTGGSVSTLTIQRTQQEDSAVYLCASSLEEGGETQYFGPGTRLLVL.

The chain couples TRBV5-1 to TRBJ1-3; a weak D match, TRBD1 (6 bases). With 2 bases removed from V and 4 bases from J, the gap between germline ends came to 10 bases. CDR3 length equals 14 residues. Germline CDR1 is SGHRS and CDR2 is YFSETQ. The DNA of the CDR3 is TGCGCCAGCAGCTTCGGGGGGCTCGGAAACACCATATATTTT. Protein: CASSFGGLGNTIYF.

CDR3 nucleotide sequence: TGCGCCAGCAGCCAAGGCGCTGTTTCTGGGGCCAACGTCCTGACTTTC. This codes for CASSQGAVSGANVLTF. The V gene is TRBV4-3, the J gene TRBJ2-6; no definite D call. The CDR3 extends over 16 amino acids. V lost 1 base and J lost 1, with 8 bases in between. The germline V gene encodes CDR1 LGHNA and CDR2 YSLEER.

The V and J genes are TRBV5-6 and TRBJ1-1, with D tentatively TRBD1 (6 bases). Trimming shortened V by 3 bases and J by 4 bases, and 10 bases separated the two germline ends. The CDR3 covers 13 residues. Germline V gene lookup returns CDR1 SGHDT and CDR2 YYEEEE. The CDR3 here is CASSSDRPTEAFF. In nucleotides, the CDR3 is TGTGCCAGCAGCTCCGACAGGCCCACTGAAGCTTTCTTT.

This clonotype was seen a handful of times. This sequence joins TRBV28 and TRBJ1-5; 9 positions match TRBD1. Per germline, CDR1 MDHEN and CDR2 SYDVKM. The CDR3 extends over 15 amino acids. V dropped 7 bases and J dropped 6; count of bases not matched to a gene: 10. The CDR3 DNA is TGTGCCAGCAATCCACCGGGACAGGGTTTTCAGCCCCAGCATTTT. Encoded protein: CASNPPGQGFQPQHF.